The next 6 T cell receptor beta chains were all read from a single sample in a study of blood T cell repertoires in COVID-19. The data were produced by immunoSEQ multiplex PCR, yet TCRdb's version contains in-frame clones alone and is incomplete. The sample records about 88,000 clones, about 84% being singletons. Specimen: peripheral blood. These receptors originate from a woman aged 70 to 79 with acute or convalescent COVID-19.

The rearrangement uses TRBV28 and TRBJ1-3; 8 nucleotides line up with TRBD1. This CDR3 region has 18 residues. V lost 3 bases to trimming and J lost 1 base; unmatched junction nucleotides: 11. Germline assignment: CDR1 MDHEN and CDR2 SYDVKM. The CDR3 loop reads CASSLGGRGPGSGNTIYF. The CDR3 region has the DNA TGTGCCAGCAGTTTGGGGGGCAGGGGGCCGGGTTCTGGAAACACCATATATTTT.

In DNA form, the CDR3 reads TGCACCAGCAGCCACCACAGGGGGCCCTACGAGCAGTACGTC. Translating it yields CTSSHHRGPYEQYV. The V call is TRBV1, the J call TRBJ2-7; TRBD1 was called by the table and not checked on the DNA. TRBV1 has pseudogene status. This CDR3 has 14 residues.

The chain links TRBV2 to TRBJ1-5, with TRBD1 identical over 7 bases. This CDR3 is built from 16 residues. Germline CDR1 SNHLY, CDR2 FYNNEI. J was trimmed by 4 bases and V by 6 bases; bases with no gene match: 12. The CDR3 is CASSETGFFENQPQHF. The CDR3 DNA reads TGTGCCAGCAGCGAGACAGGGTTTTTTGAGAATCAGCCCCAGCATTTT.

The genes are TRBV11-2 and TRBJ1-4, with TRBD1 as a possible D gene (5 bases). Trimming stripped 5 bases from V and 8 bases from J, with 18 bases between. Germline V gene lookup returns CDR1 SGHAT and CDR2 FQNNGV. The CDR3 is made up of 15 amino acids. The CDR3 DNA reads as TGTGCCAGCAGCGCTTCGGCCCCAGGGTTCGAAAAACTGTTTTTT. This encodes CASSASAPGFEKLFF.

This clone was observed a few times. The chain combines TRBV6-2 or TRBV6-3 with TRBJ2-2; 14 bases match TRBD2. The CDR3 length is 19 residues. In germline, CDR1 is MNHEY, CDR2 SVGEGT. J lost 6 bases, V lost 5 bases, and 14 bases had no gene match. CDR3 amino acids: CASSPLRGLAGAVPGELFF. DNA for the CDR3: TGTGCCAGCAGTCCATTACGGGGACTAGCGGGAGCAGTCCCCGGGGAGCTGTTTTTT.

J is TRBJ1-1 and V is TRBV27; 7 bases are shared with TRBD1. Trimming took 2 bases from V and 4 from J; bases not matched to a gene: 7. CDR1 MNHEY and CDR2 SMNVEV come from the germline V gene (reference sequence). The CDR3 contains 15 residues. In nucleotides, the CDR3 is TGTGCCAGCAGTTTACTCCCCAGGGGGAGCACTGAAGCTTTCTTT. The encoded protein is CASSLLPRGSTEAFF.